This T cell receptor (beta chain) was recorded in a study of spatial heterogeneity in lung cancer. TCRdb reprocessed the 5' RACE reads via MiXCR and lists one record per CDR3 protein. This table has about 18,000 distinct CDR3 sequences, about a fifth appearing once. CDR1 is MNHNS, CDR2 SASEGT, per germline. V was shortened by 6 bases and J by 8 bases, with 10 bases between the two germline ends. The CDR3 sequence is 11 residues long. Stated time point: sample taken at primary tumor resection. Unsorted samples of tumor, nontumor lung or frozen PBMC had their whole RNA sequenced. Sequencing used PBMCs, obtained at surgery. The receptor's source is a male donor with early-stage non-small cell lung cancer. The chain couples TRBV6-1 to TRBJ1-1, with D unresolved. The CDR3 loop reads CASSLLREAFF. Written as DNA, the CDR3 is TGTGCCAGCAGCTTGCTCCGGGAAGCTTTCTTT.